Listed below are T cell receptor beta chains from one sample, sequenced in a study of T cells in Graves' hyperthyroidism and ophthalmopathy. Via MiXCR, TCRdb re-called the multiplex PCR reads, giving one row per CDR3 protein. The sample consists of more than 500,000 distinct CDR3 sequences, roughly 17% of them appearing once. Sample: blood. These receptors were collected from a woman aged 30 to 39 with Graves' hyperthyroidism. Each CDR3 is given with its conserved first and last residue. The D gene is left open where the match is weak. The size field is filled for only some rows; it gives once, few, many or a size class.

cdr3_aa,cdr3_nt,clone_size,v_call,j_call,d_call
CASSLSRGIETQYF,TGTGCCAGCAGCTTGTCCAGGGGGATAGAGACCCAGTACTTC,few,TRBV7-9,TRBJ2-5,TRBD1
CASRLTANTEAFF,TGTGCCAGCAGGCTGACAGCGAACACTGAAGCTTTCTTT,many,TRBV2,TRBJ1-1,-
CASSRDDSNQPQHF,TGTGCCAGCAGTCGGGATGATAGCAATCAGCCCCAGCATTTT,many,TRBV6-2/TRBV6-3,TRBJ1-5,-
CASSAGLAGGDEQYF,TGTGCCAGCAGTGCCGGACTAGCGGGAGGCGACGAGCAGTACTTC,many,TRBV2,TRBJ2-7,TRBD2
CASSLSDFHEQYF,TGTGCCAGCAGCCTCTCGGACTTCCACGAGCAGTACTTC,many,TRBV13,TRBJ2-7,-
CSVGDRRYEQYF,TGCAGCGTTGGAGATCGGCGGTACGAGCAGTACTTC,-,TRBV29-1,TRBJ2-7,-
CASSSGTGGWDEQFF,TGCGCCAGCAGCTCAGGGACAGGGGGTTGGGATGAGCAGTTCTTC,-,TRBV5-1,TRBJ2-1,TRBD1
CASSDPGGVILYEQYF,TGTGCCAGCAGCGACCCAGGGGGTGTGATCCTCTACGAGCAGTACTTC,many,TRBV28,TRBJ2-7,TRBD1
CASTPKNTDTQYF,TGTGCCAGCACACCAAAGAACACAGATACGCAGTATTTT,few,TRBV7-9,TRBJ2-3,-
CSASSFLAGALEQYF,TGCAGTGCTAGTTCTTTCTTAGCGGGAGCCCTCGAGCAGTACTTC,few,TRBV20-1,TRBJ2-7,TRBD2
CAWSSGYNEQFF,TGTGCCTGGAGTTCGGGGTACAATGAGCAGTTCTTC,many,TRBV30,TRBJ2-1,-
CASSTPRHSGNTIYF,TGTGCCAGCAGTACCCCTAGACACTCTGGAAACACCATATATTTT,few,TRBV6-1,TRBJ1-3,-
CASSLARDANYGYTF,TGTGCCAGCAGCTTAGCGCGGGACGCGAACTATGGCTACACCTTC,many,TRBV7-8,TRBJ1-2,-
CASSWTSGVGTQYF,TGTGCCAGCAGTTGGACTAGCGGAGTTGGGACCCAGTACTTC,many,TRBV6-2/TRBV6-3,TRBJ2-5,TRBD2
CASSLETGASTDTQYF,TGTGCCAGCAGCTTAGAGACGGGAGCTTCCACAGATACGCAGTATTTT,-,TRBV7-8,TRBJ2-3,-
CASNAGGSPWEQYF,TGTGCCAGCAACGCGGGAGGCTCCCCGTGGGAGCAGTACTTC,few,TRBV6-1,TRBJ2-7,TRBD2
CSAREGGGRTEAFF,TGCAGTGCTAGAGAAGGGGGCGGAAGGACTGAAGCTTTCTTT,many,TRBV20-1,TRBJ1-1,TRBD1
CASSSGRWNEQFF,TGTGCCAGCAGCTCGGGACGGTGGAATGAGCAGTTCTTC,-,TRBV7-8,TRBJ2-1,-
CASTPTGTSHEQYF,TGCGCCAGCACCCCAACTGGGACTAGCCACGAGCAGTACTTC,-,TRBV10-2,TRBJ2-7,TRBD2
CASSLGAGRNYGYTF,TGTGCCAGCAGCTTAGGGGCAGGACGGAACTATGGCTACACCTTC,-,TRBV13,TRBJ1-2,-
CASTVGASGSHEQFF,TGTGCCAGCACCGTAGGGGCTAGCGGAAGCCATGAGCAGTTCTTC,few,TRBV6-1,TRBJ2-1,TRBD2
CASLLASGSVEKETQYF,TGTGCCAGCTTATTGGCTAGCGGGAGCGTTGAAAAAGAGACCCAGTACTTC,few,TRBV18,TRBJ2-5,TRBD2
CASSYSSGTQETQYF,TGTGCCAGCAGTTACTCGAGTGGGACCCAAGAGACCCAGTACTTC,many,TRBV6-6,TRBJ2-5,-
CASSEFDRSNQPQHF,TGTGCCAGCAGTGAGTTTGACCGGAGCAATCAGCCCCAGCATTTT,many,TRBV2,TRBJ1-5,-
CSGGQGGAGELFF,TGCAGCGGGGGACAGGGGGGTGCCGGGGAGCTGTTTTTT,-,TRBV29-1,TRBJ2-2,TRBD1
CASRTVDSNQPQHF,TGTGCCAGCCGGACGGTAGATAGCAATCAGCCCCAGCATTTT,few,TRBV6-1,TRBJ1-5,-
CASSQDSSRVGELFF,TGCGCCAGCAGCCAAGACTCTAGTCGGGTCGGGGAGCTGTTTTTT,-,TRBV4-3,TRBJ2-2,-
CASSLARLAVAKNIQYF,TGTGCCAGCAGCTTAGCGCGTCTAGCGGTAGCCAAAAACATTCAGTACTTC,few,TRBV7-2,TRBJ2-4,TRBD2
CASSLTFRGQETPNAYQETQYF,TGTGCCAGCAGCTTGACCTTTAGGGGCCAAGAGACGCCGAACGCGTACCAAGAGACCCAGTACTTC,few,TRBV5-6,TRBJ2-5,-
CASSSHRGGYEQYF,TGTGCCAGCAGTTCCCACAGGGGTGGCTACGAGCAGTACTTC,-,TRBV28,TRBJ2-7,TRBD1
CASKTGMNTEAFF,TGTGCCAGCAAGACCGGGATGAACACTGAAGCTTTCTTT,many,TRBV28,TRBJ1-1,-
CASSPRGRGRYGYTF,TGTGCCAGCAGTCCCAGGGGGCGCGGACGCTATGGCTACACCTTC,many,TRBV6-1,TRBJ1-2,TRBD1
CASSDRIPYSNQPQHF,TGTGCCAGCTCGGACAGAATCCCTTATAGCAATCAGCCCCAGCATTTT,-,TRBV28,TRBJ1-5,-
CASFTPGLHEQFF,TGTGCCAGCTTCACCCCGGGACTACATGAGCAGTTCTTC,-,TRBV6-2/TRBV6-3,TRBJ2-1,TRBD2
CASSEVSGRTDTQYF,TGTGCCAGCAGTGAAGTTTCGGGACGGACAGATACGCAGTATTTT,many,TRBV6-1,TRBJ2-3,-
CASNGGRVGGANVLTF,TGTGCCAGCAATGGCGGGAGAGTGGGGGGGGCCAACGTCCTGACTTTC,many,TRBV28,TRBJ2-6,TRBD2
CASSFLGRVAASDYEQYF,TGTGCCAGCAGCTTTTTAGGTCGCGTAGCGGCCAGCGACTACGAGCAGTACTTC,few,TRBV7-8,TRBJ2-7,-
CASSLIGAGDRTDTQYF,TGTGCCAGCAGTTTAATTGGGGCGGGAGATCGCACAGATACGCAGTATTTT,many,TRBV12-3/TRBV12-4,TRBJ2-3,TRBD2
CASSLTLKDGYTF,TGTGCCAGCAGCTTAACATTAAAGGATGGCTACACCTTC,few,TRBV7-3,TRBJ1-2,-
CSVSTPNGYTF,TGCAGCGTTTCTACCCCTAATGGCTACACCTTC,few,TRBV29-1,TRBJ1-2,-
CASSLSQSGYTF,TGTGCCAGCAGCTTAAGTCAGTCTGGCTACACCTTC,many,TRBV7-9,TRBJ1-2,-
CASRRDRGGSDTQYF,TGTGCCAGCAGGAGGGACCGAGGGGGGTCAGATACGCAGTATTTT,many,TRBV7-2,TRBJ2-3,-
CASSPGIGSTDTQYF,TGTGCCAGCAGCCCGGGGATCGGTAGCACAGATACGCAGTATTTT,many,TRBV11-3,TRBJ2-3,-
CASSLHNLGFQETQYF,TGTGCCAGCAGCTTACATAATTTGGGATTCCAAGAGACCCAGTACTTC,many,TRBV11-1,TRBJ2-5,-
CASSQARGTGSGELFF,TGCGCCAGCAGCCAAGCTAGGGGGACTGGCTCCGGGGAACTGTTTTTT,-,TRBV4-3,TRBJ2-2,-
CASSFRHSGRIRTDTQYF,TGTGCCAGCAGCTTTAGGCATAGCGGGAGGATTCGGACAGATACGCAGTATTTT,many,TRBV7-2,TRBJ2-3,TRBD2
CASSLDREHEQFF,TGTGCCAGCAGTTTGGATCGGGAGCATGAGCAGTTCTTC,few,TRBV27,TRBJ2-1,-
CSANNGGGDTEAFF,TGCAGTGCCAACAATGGGGGGGGGGACACTGAAGCTTTCTTT,many,TRBV20-1,TRBJ1-1,-
CASRTGDRNLETQYF,TGTGCCAGCAGAACGGGGGACAGGAACTTGGAGACCCAGTACTTC,few,TRBV5-4,TRBJ2-5,TRBD1
CASSLRMKSWTGNNEQFF,TGTGCCAGCAGCTTAAGGATGAAGTCCTGGACAGGGAACAATGAGCAGTTCTTC,many,TRBV7-8,TRBJ2-1,TRBD1
CASSPRQEGDEQYF,TGCGCCAGCAGCCCTAGACAGGAAGGAGACGAGCAGTACTTC,-,TRBV5-1,TRBJ2-7,-
CASRTSGRDEQYF,TGTGCCAGCAGAACTAGCGGGAGGGACGAGCAGTACTTC,many,TRBV6-2/TRBV6-3,TRBJ2-7,TRBD2
CASSSGTPYEQYF,TGTGCCAGCAGTTCTGGGACTCCCTACGAGCAGTACTTC,many,TRBV6-1,TRBJ2-7,-
CASSAYIGQPQHF,TGTGCCAGTAGTGCATACATTGGTCAGCCCCAGCATTTT,-,TRBV19,TRBJ1-5,-
CASSMWDSNQPQHF,TGTGCCAGTAGTATGTGGGACAGCAATCAGCCCCAGCATTTT,few,TRBV19,TRBJ1-5,-
CAGWTASYGYTF,TGTGCCGGTTGGACCGCTAGCTATGGCTACACCTTC,many,TRBV28,TRBJ1-2,-
CASTPGGGTQETQYF,TGTGCCAGCACCCCGGGAGGAGGGACACAAGAGACCCAGTACTTC,-,TRBV5-4,TRBJ2-5,-